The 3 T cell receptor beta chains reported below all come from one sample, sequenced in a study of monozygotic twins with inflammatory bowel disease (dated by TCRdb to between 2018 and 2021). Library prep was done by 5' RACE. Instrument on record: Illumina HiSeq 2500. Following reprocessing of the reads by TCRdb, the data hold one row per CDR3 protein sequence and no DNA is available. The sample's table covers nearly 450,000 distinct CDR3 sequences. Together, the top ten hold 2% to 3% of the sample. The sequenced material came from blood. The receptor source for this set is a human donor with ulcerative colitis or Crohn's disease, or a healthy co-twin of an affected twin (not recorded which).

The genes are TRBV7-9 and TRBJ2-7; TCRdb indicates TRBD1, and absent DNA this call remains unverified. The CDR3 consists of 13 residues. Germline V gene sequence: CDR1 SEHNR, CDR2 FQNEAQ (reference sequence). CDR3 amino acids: CASSPLEVYEQYF.

CDR3 loop: CASSLGPQGPLVAQYF. This chain joins TRBV5-1 and TRBJ2-5; TCRdb proposes TRBD1, but this gene call is untestable without DNA. From germline, CDR1 is SGHRS and CDR2 YFSETQ. There are 16 residues in the CDR3.

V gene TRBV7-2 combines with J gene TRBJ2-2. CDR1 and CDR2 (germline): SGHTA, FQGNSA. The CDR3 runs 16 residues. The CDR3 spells CASSLFRPPNTGELFF.